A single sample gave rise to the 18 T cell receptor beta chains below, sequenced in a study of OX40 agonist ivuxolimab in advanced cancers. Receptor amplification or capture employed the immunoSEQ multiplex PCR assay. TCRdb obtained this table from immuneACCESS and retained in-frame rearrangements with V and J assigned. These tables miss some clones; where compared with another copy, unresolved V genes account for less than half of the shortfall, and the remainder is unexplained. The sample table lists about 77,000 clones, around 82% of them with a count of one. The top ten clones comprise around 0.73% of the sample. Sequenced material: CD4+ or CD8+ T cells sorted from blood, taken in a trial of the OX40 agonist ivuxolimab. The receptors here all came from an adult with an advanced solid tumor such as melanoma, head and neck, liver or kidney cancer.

CDR3 loop: CASSLALRSGGYNEQFF. CDR3 sequence (DNA): TGTGCCAGCAGCTTAGCCCTACGTAGCGGGGGCTACAATGAGCAGTTCTTC. The V and J genes are TRBV7-8 and TRBJ2-1; TRBD2 matches at 9 bases. This CDR3 comprises 17 residues. V lost 0 bases to trimming and J lost 3 bases; unmatched junction nucleotides: 6. Germline CDR1 and CDR2: SGHVS and FQNEAQ.

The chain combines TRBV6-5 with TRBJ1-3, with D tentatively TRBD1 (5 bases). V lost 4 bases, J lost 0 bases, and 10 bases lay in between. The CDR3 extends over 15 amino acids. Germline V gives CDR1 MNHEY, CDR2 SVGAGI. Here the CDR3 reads CASSFGGASGNTIYF. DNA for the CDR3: TGTGCCAGCAGTTTCGGAGGGGCCTCTGGAAACACCATATATTTT.

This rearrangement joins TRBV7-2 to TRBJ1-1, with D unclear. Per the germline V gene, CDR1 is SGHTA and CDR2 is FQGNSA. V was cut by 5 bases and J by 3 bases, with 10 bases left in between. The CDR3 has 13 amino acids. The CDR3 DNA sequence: TGTGCCAGCAGCCGACGTTGGGACACTGAAGCTTTCTTT. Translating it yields CASSRRWDTEAFF.

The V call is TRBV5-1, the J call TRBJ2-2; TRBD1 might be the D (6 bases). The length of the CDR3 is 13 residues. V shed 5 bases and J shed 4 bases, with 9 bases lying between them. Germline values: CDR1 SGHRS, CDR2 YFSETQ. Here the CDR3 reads CASSQGTTGELFF. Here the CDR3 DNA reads TGCGCCAGCAGTCAGGGGACCACCGGGGAGCTGTTTTTT.

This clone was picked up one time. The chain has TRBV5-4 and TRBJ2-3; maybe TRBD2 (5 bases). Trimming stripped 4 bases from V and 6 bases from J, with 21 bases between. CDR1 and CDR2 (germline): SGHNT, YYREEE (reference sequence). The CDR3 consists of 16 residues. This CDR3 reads CASSPGGASGPDTQYF. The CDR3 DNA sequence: TGTGCCAGCAGCCCAGGAGGAGCGAGCGGCCCCGATACGCAGTATTTT.

Here the CDR3 reads CASSSGTGPEKLFF. CDR3 in DNA: TGTGCCAGCAGCTCCGGGACTGGGCCGGAAAAACTGTTTTTT. The chain recombines TRBV7-9 with TRBJ1-4, with a tentative D call TRBD1 (5 bases). This CDR3 is 14 amino acids long. V lost 4 bases and J lost 8, with 14 bases in between. The germline gives CDR1 SEHNR, CDR2 FQNEAQ (reference sequence).

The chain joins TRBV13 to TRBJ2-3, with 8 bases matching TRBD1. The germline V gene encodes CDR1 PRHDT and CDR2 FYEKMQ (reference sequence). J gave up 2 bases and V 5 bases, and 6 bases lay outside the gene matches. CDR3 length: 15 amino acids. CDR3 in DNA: TGTGCCAGCAGCCCGACAGGGGAATCCACAGATACGCAGTATTTT. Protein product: CASSPTGESTDTQYF.

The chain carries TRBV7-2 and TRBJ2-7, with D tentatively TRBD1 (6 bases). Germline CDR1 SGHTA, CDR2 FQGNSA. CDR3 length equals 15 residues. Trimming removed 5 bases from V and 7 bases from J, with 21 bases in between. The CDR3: CASSPTPDSSLEQYF. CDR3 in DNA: TGTGCCAGCAGCCCGACTCCGGACAGTTCTTTGGAGCAGTACTTC. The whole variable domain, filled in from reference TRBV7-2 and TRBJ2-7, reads GAGVSQSPSNKVTEKGKDVELRCDPISGHTALYWYRQSLGQGLEFLIYFQGNSAPDKSGLPSDRFSAERTGGSVSTLTIQRTQQEDSAVYLCASSPTPDSSLEQYFGPGTRLTVT.

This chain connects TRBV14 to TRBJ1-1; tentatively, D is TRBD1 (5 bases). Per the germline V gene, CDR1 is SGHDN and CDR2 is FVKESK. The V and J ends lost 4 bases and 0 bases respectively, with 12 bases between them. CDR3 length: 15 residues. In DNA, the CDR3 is TGTGCCAGCAGCCTCCCCAGGGCCATGAACACTGAAGCTTTCTTT. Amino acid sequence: CASSLPRAMNTEAFF.

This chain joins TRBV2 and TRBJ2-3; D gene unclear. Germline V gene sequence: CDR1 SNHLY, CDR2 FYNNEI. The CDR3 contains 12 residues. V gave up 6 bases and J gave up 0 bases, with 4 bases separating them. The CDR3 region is CASRGSTDTQYF. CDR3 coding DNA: TGTGCCAGCAGGGGGAGCACAGATACGCAGTATTTT.

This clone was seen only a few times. For the CDR3, the DNA is TGTGCCTGGAGTGTACTCTCTAATTCACCCCTCCACTTT. Protein: CAWSVLSNSPLHF. The rearrangement uses TRBV30 and TRBJ1-6, with D uncertain. The ends were cut back, 0 bases at V and 6 bases at J, with 6 bases in the middle. The germline V gene encodes CDR1 GTSNPN and CDR2 SVGIG (reference sequence). The CDR3 is 13 residues long.

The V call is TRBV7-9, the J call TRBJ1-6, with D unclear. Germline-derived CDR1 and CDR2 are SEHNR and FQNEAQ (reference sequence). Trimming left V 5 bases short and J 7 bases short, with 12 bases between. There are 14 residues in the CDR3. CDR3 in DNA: TGTGCCAGCAGCCCCCTAGGTGGGAATTCACCCCTCCACTTT. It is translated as CASSPLGGNSPLHF.

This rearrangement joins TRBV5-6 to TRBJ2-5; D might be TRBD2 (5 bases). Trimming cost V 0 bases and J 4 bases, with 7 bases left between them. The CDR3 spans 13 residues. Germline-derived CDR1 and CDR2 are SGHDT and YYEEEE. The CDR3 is CASSLVAGETQYF. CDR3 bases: TGTGCCAGCAGCTTGGTTGCGGGAGAGACCCAGTACTTC.

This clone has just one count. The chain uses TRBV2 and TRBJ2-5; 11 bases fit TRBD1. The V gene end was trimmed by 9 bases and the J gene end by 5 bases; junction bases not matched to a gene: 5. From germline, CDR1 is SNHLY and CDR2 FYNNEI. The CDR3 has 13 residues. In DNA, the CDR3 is TGTGCCAGTACCGGGACAGGGGGTGAGACCCAGTACTTC. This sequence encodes CASTGTGGETQYF.

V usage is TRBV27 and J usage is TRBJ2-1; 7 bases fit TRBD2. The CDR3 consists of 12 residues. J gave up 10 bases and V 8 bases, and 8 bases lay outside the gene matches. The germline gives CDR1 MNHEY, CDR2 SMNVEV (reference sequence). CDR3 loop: CASWHPAGEQFF. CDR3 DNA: TGTGCCAGCTGGCATCCAGCGGGAGAGCAGTTCTTC.

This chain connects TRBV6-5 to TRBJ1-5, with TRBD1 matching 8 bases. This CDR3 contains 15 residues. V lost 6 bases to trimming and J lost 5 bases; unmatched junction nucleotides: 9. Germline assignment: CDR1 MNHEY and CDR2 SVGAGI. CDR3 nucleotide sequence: TGTGCCAGCAGCCCGGGACAGGCCTTATATCAGCCCCAGCATTTT. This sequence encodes CASSPGQALYQPQHF.

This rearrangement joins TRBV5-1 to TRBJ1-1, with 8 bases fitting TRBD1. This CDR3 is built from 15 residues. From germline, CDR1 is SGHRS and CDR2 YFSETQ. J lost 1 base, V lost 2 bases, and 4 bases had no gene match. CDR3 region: CASSLAGTGNTEAFF. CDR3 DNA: TGCGCCAGCAGCTTAGCCGGGACAGGGAACACTGAAGCTTTCTTT.

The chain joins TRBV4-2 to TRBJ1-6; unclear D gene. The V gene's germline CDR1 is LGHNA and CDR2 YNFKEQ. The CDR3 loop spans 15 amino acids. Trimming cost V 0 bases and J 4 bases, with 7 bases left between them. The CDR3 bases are TGTGCCAGCAGCCAAGAGTACGGTTATAATTCACCCCTCCACTTT. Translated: CASSQEYGYNSPLHF.